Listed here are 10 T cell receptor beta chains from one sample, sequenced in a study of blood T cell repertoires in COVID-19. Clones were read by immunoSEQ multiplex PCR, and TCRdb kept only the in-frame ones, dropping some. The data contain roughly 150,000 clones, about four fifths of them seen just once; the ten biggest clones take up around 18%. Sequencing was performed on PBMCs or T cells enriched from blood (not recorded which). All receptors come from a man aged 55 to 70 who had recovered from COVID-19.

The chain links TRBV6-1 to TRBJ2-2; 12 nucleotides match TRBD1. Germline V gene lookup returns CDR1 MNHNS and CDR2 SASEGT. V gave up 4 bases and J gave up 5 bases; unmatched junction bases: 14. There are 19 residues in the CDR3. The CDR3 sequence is CASSGVPGQGAGVTGELFF. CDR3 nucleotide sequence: TGTGCCAGCAGTGGGGTTCCGGGACAGGGGGCCGGCGTGACCGGGGAGCTGTTTTTT.

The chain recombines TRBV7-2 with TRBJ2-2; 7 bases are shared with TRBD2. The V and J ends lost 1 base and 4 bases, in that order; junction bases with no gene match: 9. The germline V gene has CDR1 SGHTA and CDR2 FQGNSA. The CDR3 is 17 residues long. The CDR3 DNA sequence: TGTGCCAGCAGCTTAGTTTCCGGGAGGTCGGCCACCGGGGAGCTGTTTTTT. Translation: CASSLVSGRSATGELFF. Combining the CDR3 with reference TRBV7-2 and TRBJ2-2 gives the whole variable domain GAGVSQSPSNKVTEKGKDVELRCDPISGHTALYWYRQSLGQGLEFLIYFQGNSAPDKSGLPSDRFSAERTGGSVSTLTIQRTQQEDSAVYLCASSLVSGRSATGELFFGEGSRLTVL.

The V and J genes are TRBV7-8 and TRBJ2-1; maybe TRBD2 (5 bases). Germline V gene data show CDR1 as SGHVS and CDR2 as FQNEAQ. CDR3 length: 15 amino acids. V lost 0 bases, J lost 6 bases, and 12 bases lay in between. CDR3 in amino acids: CASSLAGSASNEQFF. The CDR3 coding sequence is TGTGCCAGCAGCTTAGCAGGTAGCGCCAGCAATGAGCAGTTCTTC.

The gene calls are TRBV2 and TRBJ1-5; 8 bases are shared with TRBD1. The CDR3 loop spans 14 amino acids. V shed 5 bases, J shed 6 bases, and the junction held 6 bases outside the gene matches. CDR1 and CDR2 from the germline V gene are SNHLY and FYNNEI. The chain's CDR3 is CASSPRQGSQPQHF. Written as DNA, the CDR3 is TGTGCCAGCAGTCCTCGACAGGGGAGTCAGCCCCAGCATTTT.

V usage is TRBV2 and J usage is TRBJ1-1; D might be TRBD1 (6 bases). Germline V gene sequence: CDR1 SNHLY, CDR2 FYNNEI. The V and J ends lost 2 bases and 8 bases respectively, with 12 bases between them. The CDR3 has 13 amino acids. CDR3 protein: CASSERPQGEAFF. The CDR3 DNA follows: TGTGCCAGCAGTGAAAGGCCCCAGGGGGAAGCTTTCTTT.

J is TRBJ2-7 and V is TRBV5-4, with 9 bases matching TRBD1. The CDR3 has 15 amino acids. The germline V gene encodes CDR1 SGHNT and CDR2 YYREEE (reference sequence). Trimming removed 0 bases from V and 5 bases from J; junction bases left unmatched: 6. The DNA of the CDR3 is TGTGCCAGCAGCTTGGAGGGACAGGGACGTCACGAGCAGTACTTC. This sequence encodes CASSLEGQGRHEQYF.

CDR3 sequence (DNA): TGTGCCAGCAGCCAAGATATCGGGGGGGAAGCTTTCTTT. Residues: CASSQDIGGEAFF. This sequence joins TRBV14 and TRBJ1-1; tentative D call: TRBD1 (5 bases). Germline V gene lookup returns CDR1 SGHDN and CDR2 FVKESK. This CDR3 spans 13 amino acids. The germline V and J ends were trimmed by 0 bases and 8 bases, with 10 bases remaining between them.

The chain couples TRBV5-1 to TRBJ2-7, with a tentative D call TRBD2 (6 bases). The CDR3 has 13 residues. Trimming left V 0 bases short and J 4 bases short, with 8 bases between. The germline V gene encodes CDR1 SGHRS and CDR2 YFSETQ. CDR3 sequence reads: CASSLAGEYEQYF. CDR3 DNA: TGCGCCAGCAGCTTGGCGGGGGAATACGAGCAGTACTTC.

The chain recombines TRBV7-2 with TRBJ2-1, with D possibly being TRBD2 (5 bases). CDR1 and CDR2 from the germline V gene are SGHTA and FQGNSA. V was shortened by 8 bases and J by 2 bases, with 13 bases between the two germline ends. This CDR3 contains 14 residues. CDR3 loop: CASYASGTYNEQFF. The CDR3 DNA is TGTGCCAGCTACGCGAGCGGCACCTACAATGAGCAGTTCTTC.

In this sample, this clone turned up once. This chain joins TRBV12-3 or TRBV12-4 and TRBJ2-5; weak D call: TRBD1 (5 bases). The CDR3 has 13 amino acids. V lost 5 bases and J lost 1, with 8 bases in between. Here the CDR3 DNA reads TGTGCCAGCAGTCAACAGGTCCAAGAGACCCAGTACTTC. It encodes CASSQQVQETQYF.